The sequence of this T cell receptor (beta chain) was determined in a study of blood T cells in healthy people across ages. Whole-study findings and limits: From one million sequenced T cells, diversity estimates were lower bounds. Across the age range, TCR beta diversity per million T cells fell in a roughly linear way.

Together with a sample-barcoded 5' primer, a J-beta primer mix was included in a second PCR lasting about 6 to 11 cycles. Via MiXCR, TCRdb re-called the 5' RACE reads, giving one row per CDR3 protein. This table holds about 640,000 distinct CDR3 sequences, about 53% found once. Concerning this clonotype itself: Antigen: not known.

Input material: blood. The receptor's source is a man aged 55 to 70 in good health.

The CDR3 region is CSASSPYRTGAYEQYF. In DNA form, the CDR3 reads TGCAGTGCTAGTTCTCCGTATCGGACAGGGGCCTACGAGCAGTACTTC. The rearrangement links TRBV20-1 to TRBJ2-7; 9 nucleotides align to TRBD1. Germline V gives CDR1 DFQATT, CDR2 SNEGSKA (reference sequence). The junction had 11 bases not matched to a gene; V was cut back by 3 bases and J by 2 bases. This CDR3 is built from 16 residues.